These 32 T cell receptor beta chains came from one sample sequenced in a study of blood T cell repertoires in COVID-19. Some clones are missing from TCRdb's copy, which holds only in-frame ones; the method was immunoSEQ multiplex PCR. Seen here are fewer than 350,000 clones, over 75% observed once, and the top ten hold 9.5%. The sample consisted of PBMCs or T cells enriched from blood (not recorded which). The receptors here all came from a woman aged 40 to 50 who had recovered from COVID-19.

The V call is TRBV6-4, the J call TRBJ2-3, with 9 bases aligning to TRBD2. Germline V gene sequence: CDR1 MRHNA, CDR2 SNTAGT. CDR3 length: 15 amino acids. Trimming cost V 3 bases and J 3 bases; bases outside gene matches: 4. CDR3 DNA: TGTGCCAGCAGTGAAGAAACTAGCGGGACAGATACGCAGTATTTT. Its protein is CASSEETSGTDTQYF.

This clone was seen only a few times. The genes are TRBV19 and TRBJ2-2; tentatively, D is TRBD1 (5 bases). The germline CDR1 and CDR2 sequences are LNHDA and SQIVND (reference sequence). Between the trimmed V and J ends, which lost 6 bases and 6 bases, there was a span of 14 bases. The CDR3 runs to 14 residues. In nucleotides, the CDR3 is TGTGCCAGTAGATCCCAGGGAAACGCCGGGGAGCTGTTTTTT. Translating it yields CASRSQGNAGELFF.

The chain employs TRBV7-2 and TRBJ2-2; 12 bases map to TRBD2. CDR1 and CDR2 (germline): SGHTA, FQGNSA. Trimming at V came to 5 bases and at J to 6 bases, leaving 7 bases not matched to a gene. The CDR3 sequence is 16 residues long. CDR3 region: CASSPSSGGVAGELFF. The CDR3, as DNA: TGTGCCAGCAGCCCCTCTAGCGGGGGGGTAGCCGGGGAGCTGTTTTTT.

The CDR3 here is CSVELNRESASYEQYF. The CDR3, as DNA: TGCAGCGTTGAGCTTAACAGGGAGAGTGCGTCCTACGAGCAGTACTTC. The rearrangement links TRBV29-1 to TRBJ2-7; TRBD1 is a possible D gene (6 bases). Germline loops: CDR1 SQVTM, CDR2 ANQGSEA. Trimming removed 3 bases at V and 1 base at J, with 19 bases between. This CDR3 spans 16 amino acids.

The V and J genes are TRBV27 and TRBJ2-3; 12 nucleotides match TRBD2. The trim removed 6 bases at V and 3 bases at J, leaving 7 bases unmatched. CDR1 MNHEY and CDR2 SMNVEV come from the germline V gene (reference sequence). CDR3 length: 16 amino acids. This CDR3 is CASSPTSGSGTDTQYF. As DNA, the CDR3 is TGTGCCAGCAGCCCGACTAGCGGGAGTGGAACAGATACGCAGTATTTT.

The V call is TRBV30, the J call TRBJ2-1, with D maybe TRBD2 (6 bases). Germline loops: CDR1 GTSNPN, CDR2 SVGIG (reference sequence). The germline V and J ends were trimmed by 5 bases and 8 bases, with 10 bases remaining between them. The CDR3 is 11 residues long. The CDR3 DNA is TGTGCCTGGGGATGGGGGGATGAGCAGTTCTTC. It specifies CAWGWGDEQFF.

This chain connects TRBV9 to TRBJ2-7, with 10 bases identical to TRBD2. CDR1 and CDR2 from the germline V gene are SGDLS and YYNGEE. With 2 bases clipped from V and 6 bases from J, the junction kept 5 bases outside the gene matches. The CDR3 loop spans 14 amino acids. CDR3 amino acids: CASSVERGGREQYF. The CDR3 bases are TGTGCCAGCAGCGTTGAGCGGGGGGGCCGCGAGCAGTACTTC.

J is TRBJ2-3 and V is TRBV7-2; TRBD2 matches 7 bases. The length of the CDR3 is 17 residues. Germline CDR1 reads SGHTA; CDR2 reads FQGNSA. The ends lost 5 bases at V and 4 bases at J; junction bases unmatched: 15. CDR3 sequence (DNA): TGTGCCAGCAGCCCTGGGGCGGGACTACTGCGCGCAGATACGCAGTATTTT. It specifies CASSPGAGLLRADTQYF.

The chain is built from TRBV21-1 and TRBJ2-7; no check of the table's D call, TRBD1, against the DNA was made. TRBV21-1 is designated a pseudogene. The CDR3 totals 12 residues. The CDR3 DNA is TGTGCCAGCAGCAAACAGGGCTACGAGCAGTACTTC. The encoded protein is CASSKQGYEQYF.

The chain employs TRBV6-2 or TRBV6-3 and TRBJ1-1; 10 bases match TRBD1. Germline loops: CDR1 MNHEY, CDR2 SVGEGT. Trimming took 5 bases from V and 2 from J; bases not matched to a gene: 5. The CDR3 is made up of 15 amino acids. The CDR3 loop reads CASSLGQGGNTEAFF. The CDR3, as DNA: TGTGCCAGCAGTCTTGGACAGGGGGGAAACACTGAAGCTTTCTTT.

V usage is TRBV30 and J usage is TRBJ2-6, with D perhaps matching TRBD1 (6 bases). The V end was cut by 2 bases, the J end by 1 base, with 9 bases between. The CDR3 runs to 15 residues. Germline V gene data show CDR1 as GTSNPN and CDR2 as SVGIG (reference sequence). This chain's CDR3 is CAWSPGESGANVLTF. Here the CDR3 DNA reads TGTGCCTGGAGTCCAGGGGAGTCTGGGGCCAACGTCCTGACTTTC. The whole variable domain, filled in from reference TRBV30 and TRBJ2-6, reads SQTIHQWPATLVQPVGSPLSLECTVEGTSNPNLYWYRQAAGRGLQLLFYSVGIGQISSEVPQNLSASRPQDRQFILSSKKLLLSDSGFYLCAWSPGESGANVLTFGAGSRLTVL.

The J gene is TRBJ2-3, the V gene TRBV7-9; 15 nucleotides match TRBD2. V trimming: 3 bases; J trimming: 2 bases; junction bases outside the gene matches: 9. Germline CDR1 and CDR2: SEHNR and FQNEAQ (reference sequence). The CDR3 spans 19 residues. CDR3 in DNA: TGTGCCAGCAGCTTCCCTCCGGGACTAGCGGGGGGACCCACAGATACGCAGTATTTT. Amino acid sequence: CASSFPPGLAGGPTDTQYF.

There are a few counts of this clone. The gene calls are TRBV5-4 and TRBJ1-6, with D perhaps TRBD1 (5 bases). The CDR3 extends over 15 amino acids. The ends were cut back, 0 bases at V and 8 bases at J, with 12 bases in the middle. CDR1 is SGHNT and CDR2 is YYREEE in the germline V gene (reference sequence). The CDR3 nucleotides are TGTGCCAGCAGCTTGGACAAGACAGTTCATTCACCCCTCCACTTT. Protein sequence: CASSLDKTVHSPLHF.

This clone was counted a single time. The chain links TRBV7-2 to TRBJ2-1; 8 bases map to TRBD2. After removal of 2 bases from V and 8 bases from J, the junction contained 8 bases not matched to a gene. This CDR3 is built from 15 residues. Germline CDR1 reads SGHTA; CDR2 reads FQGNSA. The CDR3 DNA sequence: TGTGCCAGCAGCTTAACTAGCGGTTTTGGGGATGAGCAGTTCTTC. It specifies CASSLTSGFGDEQFF.

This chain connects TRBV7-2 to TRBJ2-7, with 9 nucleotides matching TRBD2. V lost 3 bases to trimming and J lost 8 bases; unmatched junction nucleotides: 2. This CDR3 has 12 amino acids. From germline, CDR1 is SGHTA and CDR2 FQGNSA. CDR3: CASSLGLAKQYF. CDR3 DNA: TGTGCCAGCAGCTTGGGACTAGCCAAGCAGTACTTC.

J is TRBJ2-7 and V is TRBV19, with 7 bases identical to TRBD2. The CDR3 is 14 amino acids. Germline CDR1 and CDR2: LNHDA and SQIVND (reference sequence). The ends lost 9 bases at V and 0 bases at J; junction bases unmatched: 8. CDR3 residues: CASRDAGASYEQYF. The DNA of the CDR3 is TGTGCCAGCAGGGACGCGGGAGCCTCCTACGAGCAGTACTTC.

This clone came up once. CDR3 coding DNA: TGTGCCATCACCGACGGGGAGAACACTGAAGCTTTCTTT. Its translation: CAITDGENTEAFF. This sequence joins TRBV10-3 and TRBJ1-1; D not resolved. The V gene lost 7 bases and the J gene lost 1 base, with 10 bases spanning the gap. The CDR3 is made up of 13 amino acids. Germline values: CDR1 ENHRY, CDR2 SYGVKD.

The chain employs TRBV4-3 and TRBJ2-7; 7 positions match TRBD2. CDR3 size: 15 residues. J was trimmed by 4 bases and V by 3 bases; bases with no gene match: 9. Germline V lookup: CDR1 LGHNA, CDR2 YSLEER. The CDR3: CASSQGTNPRYEQYF. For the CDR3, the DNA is TGCGCCAGCAGCCAGGGGACTAACCCGAGGTACGAGCAGTACTTC.

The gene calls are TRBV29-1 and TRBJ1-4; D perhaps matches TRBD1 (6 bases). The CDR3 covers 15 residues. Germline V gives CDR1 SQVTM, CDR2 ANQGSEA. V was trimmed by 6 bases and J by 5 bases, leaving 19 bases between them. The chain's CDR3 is CSVNRGGSPNEKLFF. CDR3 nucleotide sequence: TGCAGCGTCAACCGGGGGGGCAGCCCGAATGAAAAACTGTTTTTT.

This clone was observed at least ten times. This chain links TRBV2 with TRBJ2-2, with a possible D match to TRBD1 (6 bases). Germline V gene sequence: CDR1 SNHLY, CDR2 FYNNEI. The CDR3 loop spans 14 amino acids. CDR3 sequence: CVLNPTGYTGELFF. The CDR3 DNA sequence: TGTGTCTTAAACCCGACAGGATACACCGGGGAGCTGTTTTTT.

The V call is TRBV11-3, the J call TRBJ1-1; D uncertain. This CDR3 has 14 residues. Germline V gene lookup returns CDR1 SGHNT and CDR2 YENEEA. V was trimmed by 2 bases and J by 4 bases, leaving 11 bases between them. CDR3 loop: CASSLTRIRTEAFF. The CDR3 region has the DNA TGTGCCAGCAGCTTAACCAGGATACGCACTGAAGCTTTCTTT.

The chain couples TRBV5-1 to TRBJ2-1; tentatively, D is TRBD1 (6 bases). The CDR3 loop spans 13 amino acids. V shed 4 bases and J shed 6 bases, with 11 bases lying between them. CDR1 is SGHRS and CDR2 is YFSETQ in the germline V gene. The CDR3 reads CASSQDRLNEQFF. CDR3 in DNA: TGCGCCAGCAGCCAAGACAGGCTCAATGAGCAGTTCTTC.

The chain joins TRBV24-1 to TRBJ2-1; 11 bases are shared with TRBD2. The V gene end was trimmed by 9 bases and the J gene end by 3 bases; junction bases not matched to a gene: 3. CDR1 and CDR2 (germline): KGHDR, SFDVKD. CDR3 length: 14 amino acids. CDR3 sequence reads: CATQTSGIYNEQFF. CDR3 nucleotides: TGTGCCACCCAGACTAGCGGGATCTACAATGAGCAGTTCTTC.

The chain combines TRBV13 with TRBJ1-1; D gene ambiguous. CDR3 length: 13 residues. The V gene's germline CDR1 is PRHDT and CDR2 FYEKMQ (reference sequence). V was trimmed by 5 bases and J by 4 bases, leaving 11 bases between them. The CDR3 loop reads CASSLPRGTEAFF. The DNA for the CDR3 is TGTGCCAGCAGCCTCCCGCGGGGCACTGAAGCTTTCTTT.

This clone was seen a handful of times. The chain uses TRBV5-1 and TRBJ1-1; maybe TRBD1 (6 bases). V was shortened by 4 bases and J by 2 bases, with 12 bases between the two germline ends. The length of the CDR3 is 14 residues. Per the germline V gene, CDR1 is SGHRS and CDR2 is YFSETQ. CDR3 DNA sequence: TGCGCCAGCAGCGACCAGGGGCGTAACACTGAAGCTTTCTTT. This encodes CASSDQGRNTEAFF.

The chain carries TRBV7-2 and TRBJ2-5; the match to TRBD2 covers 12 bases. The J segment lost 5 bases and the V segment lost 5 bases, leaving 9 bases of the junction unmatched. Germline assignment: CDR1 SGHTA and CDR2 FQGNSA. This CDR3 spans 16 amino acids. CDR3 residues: CASSPGTSGFEETQYF. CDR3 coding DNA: TGTGCCAGCAGCCCGGGGACTAGCGGGTTTGAGGAGACCCAGTACTTC. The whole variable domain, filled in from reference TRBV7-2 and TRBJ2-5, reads GAGVSQSPSNKVTEKGKDVELRCDPISGHTALYWYRQSLGQGLEFLIYFQGNSAPDKSGLPSDRFSAERTGGSVSTLTIQRTQQEDSAVYLCASSPGTSGFEETQYFGPGTRLLVL.

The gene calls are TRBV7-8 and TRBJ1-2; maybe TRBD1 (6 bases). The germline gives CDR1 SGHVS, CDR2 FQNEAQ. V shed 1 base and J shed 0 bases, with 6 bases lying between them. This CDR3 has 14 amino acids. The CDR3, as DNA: TGTGCCAGCAGCTTAGGGACAGCTAACTATGGCTACACCTTC. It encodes CASSLGTANYGYTF.

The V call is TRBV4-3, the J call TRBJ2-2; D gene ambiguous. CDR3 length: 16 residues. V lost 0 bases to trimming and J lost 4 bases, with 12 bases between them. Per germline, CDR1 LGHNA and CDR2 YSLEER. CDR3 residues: CASSQDRSPGTGELFF. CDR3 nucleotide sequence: TGCGCCAGCAGCCAAGATCGCAGCCCGGGCACCGGGGAGCTGTTTTTT.

For the CDR3, the DNA is TGTGCCAGCAACAGACAACAGGGTATAACTGAAGCTTTCTTT. Translated, it gives CASNRQQGITEAFF. The V gene is TRBV5-4, the J gene TRBJ1-1; D is perhaps TRBD1 (6 bases). This CDR3 is 14 amino acids long. V dropped 6 bases and J dropped 5 bases, with 17 bases sitting between them. The germline V gene encodes CDR1 SGHNT and CDR2 YYREEE (reference sequence).

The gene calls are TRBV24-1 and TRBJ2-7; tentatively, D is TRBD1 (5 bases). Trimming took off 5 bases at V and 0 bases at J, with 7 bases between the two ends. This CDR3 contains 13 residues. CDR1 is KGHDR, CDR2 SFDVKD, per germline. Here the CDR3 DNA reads TGTGCCACCAGTGGGGGCAGCTCCTACGAGCAGTACTTC. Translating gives CATSGGSSYEQYF.

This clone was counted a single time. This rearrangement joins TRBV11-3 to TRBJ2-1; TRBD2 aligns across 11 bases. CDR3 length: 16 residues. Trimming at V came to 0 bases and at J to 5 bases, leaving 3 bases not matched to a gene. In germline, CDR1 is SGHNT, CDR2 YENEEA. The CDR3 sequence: CASSLDSGRGNNEQFF. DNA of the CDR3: TGTGCCAGCAGCTTAGATAGCGGGAGGGGGAACAATGAGCAGTTCTTC.

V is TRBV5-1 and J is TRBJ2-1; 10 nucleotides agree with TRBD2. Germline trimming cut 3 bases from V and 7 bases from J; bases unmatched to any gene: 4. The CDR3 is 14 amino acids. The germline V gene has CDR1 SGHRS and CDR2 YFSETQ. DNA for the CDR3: TGCGCCAGCAGCTCGAGCGGGGGGGCAAATGAGCAGTTCTTC. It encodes CASSSSGGANEQFF.